This T cell receptor (beta chain) was identified during a study of CD8 T cells in Susac syndrome. The V end lost 2 bases, the J end lost 0 bases, and 11 bases lay between the germline ends. CDR3 length equals 16 residues. Germline loops: CDR1 KGHSH, CDR2 LQKENI. Details on this clonotype: The antigen remains undetermined.

CD8+ and CD4+ T cells from blood underwent TCR beta sequencing, which was carried out in a high-throughput format. The patients serving as multiple sclerosis controls were treatment-naive. They had stable or active relapsing-remitting disease and fulfilled revised McDonald criteria. The TEMRA cells underwent FACS enrichment, while the CD8+ and CD4+ T cells underwent negative isolation. General study points: A relatively small number of individuals underwent TCR sequencing and HLA analysis.

With random hexamers, 0.5 to 1 ug RNA was reverse transcribed. TCRdb re-called the immunoSEQ multiplex PCR reads through MiXCR, storing one row per CDR3 protein. The sample shows around 150,000 distinct CDR3 sequences, approximately 94% of them seen only once. The chain is built from TRBV18 and TRBJ1-5; D ambiguous. Sequenced material: CD4+ T cells from PBMCs. This clonotype originated in a human donor with multiple sclerosis. The CDR3, as DNA: TGTGCCAGCTCACCATTAGCCCGGGGTAGCAATCAGCCCCAGCATTTT. Its translation: CASSPLARGSNQPQHF.